These T cell receptor beta chains were read from a single sample in a study of blood T cell repertoires in COVID-19. TCRdb's table, derived via immunoSEQ multiplex PCR, lists solely in-frame clones and lacks some. The top ten hold 2% to 2.5% of the sample, which has tens of thousands of clones, roughly four fifths seen once. The sequenced sample consisted of peripheral blood. The receptors derive from a man between 70 and 80 years old with COVID-19, enrolled during active disease. CDR3s include the opening cysteine and the closing phenylalanine or tryptophan.

V	J	CDR3
TRBV27	TRBJ2-2	CASSRDFDRFGSGELFF
TRBV28	TRBJ2-7	CASSTTGLDEQYF
TRBV10-1	TRBJ2-7	CASKLGGQGGYEQYF
TRBV24-1	TRBJ1-1	CATSGSPGQGSHTEAFF
TRBV9	TRBJ2-1	CASRREGEGNEQFF
TRBV2	TRBJ2-7	CASSERSYEQYF
TRBV6-5	TRBJ1-5	CASRGVMNQPQHF
TRBV6-2/TRBV6-3	TRBJ2-7	CASSSRSASGGYEQYF
TRBV24-1	TRBJ2-7	CATSDRTGIGKQYF
TRBV11-1	TRBJ1-6	CASSGGQDHSPLHF
TRBV19	TRBJ1-5	CASQSMGGISQPQHF
TRBV6-5	TRBJ1-2	CASSYSEDYGYTF
TRBV18	TRBJ2-3	CASSPPESGGLTDTQYF
TRBV11-2	TRBJ2-1	CASTRGSGHYNEQFF
TRBV29-1	TRBJ1-4	CSATHRGSNEKLFF
TRBV24-1	TRBJ1-5	CATSSGTGVWGPQHF
TRBV7-9	TRBJ2-7	CASTKDRFSYEQYF
TRBV6-1	TRBJ2-5	CASSDFRDGTQYF
TRBV7-8	TRBJ2-7	CASSLRREFRYEQYF
TRBV5-1	TRBJ2-7	CASSPGTGGAKEQYF
TRBV9	TRBJ2-1	CASSVVSDRSGQFF
TRBV29-1	TRBJ1-4	CSVAAGGSATNEKLFF
TRBV11-3	TRBJ2-3	CASSLRGGSRLADTQYF
TRBV19	TRBJ2-2	CASSINRAGELFF
TRBV6-5	TRBJ2-1	CASSYRTLGGDEQFF
TRBV6-2/TRBV6-3	TRBJ2-7	CASSYPTTGLTSYEQYF
TRBV5-1	TRBJ2-1	CASSLRSGSDEQFF
TRBV30	TRBJ1-3	CAWLDRGGNTIYF
TRBV11-2	TRBJ2-4	CASTQGDIQYF
TRBV7-2	TRBJ1-1	CASSLDAGSNTEAFF
TRBV6-1	TRBJ2-1	CASSVGLAGVSSYNEQFF
TRBV4-3	TRBJ1-2	CASSQEFGRGFEGYTF
TRBV28	TRBJ1-5	CASSLPRWGVGSNQPQHF
TRBV7-8	TRBJ2-4	CASSPLDSSAKNIQYF
TRBV7-9	TRBJ1-1	CASSSRPGETEAFF
TRBV29-1	TRBJ2-5	CSVELGLAGETQYF
TRBV24-1	TRBJ2-1	CATSDFGLAGPTYNEQFF
TRBV5-4	TRBJ1-2	CASSLNRGYGYTF
TRBV11-1	TRBJ1-2	CASSLENNYGYTF
TRBV27	TRBJ2-7	CASSRGTNIYEQYF
TRBV3-1/TRBV3-2	TRBJ2-7	CASSVGTVSHEQYF
TRBV6-2/TRBV6-3	TRBJ2-3	CASSLPGGGTDTQYF
TRBV7-2	TRBJ2-5	CASSELGQPQETQYF
TRBV4-3	TRBJ1-4	CASSPTRMGGNNEKLFF
TRBV28	TRBJ1-2	CASKKADRGNYGYTF
TRBV28	TRBJ1-2	CASSLQFYGYTF
TRBV7-9	TRBJ2-3	CASSLSSVGVTDTQYF
TRBV7-2	TRBJ2-6	CASSATGSGANVLTF
TRBV5-1	TRBJ1-2	CASSWEGTANYGYTF
TRBV4-3	TRBJ2-3	CASSQDPLAGAFTDTQYF
TRBV4-2	TRBJ1-2	CASSQEGTGGYGYTF
TRBV28	TRBJ2-2	CASIYGGSGELFF
TRBV6-1	TRBJ2-4	CASSESVAGVKNIQYF
TRBV18	TRBJ2-7	CASSPTGTYEQYF
TRBV25-1	TRBJ2-5	CASSEEVGSETQYF